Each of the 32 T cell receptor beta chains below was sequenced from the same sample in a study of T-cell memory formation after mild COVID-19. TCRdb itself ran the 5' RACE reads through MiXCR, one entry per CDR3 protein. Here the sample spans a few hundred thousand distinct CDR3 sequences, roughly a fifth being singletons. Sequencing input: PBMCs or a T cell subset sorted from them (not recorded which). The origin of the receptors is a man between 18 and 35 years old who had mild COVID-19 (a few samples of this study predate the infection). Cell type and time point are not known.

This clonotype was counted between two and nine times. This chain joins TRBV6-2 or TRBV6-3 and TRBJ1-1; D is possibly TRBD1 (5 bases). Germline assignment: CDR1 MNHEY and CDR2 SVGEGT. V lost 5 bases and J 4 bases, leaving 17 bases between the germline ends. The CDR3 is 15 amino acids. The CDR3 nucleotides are TGTGCCAGCAGTCCCTTGGCAGGGAGTGGCACTGAAGCTTTCTTT. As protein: CASSPLAGSGTEAFF.

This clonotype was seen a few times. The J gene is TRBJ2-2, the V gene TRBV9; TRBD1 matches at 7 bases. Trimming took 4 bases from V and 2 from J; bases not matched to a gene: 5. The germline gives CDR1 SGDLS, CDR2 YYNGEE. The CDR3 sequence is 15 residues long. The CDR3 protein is CASSPDRINTGELFF. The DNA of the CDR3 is TGTGCCAGCAGCCCGGACAGGATAAACACCGGGGAGCTGTTTTTT. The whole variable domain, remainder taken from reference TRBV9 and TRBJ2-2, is DSGVTQTPKHLITATGQRVTLRCSPRSGDLSVYWYQQSLDQGLQFLIQYYNGEERAKGNILERFSAQQFPDLHSELNLSSLELGDSALYFCASSPDRINTGELFFGEGSRLTVL.

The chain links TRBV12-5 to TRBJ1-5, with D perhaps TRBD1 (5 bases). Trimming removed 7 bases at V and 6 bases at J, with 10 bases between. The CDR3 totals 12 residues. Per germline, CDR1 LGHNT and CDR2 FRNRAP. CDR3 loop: CASASGVQPQHF. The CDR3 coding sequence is TGTGCTAGTGCCTCGGGGGTTCAGCCCCAGCATTTT.

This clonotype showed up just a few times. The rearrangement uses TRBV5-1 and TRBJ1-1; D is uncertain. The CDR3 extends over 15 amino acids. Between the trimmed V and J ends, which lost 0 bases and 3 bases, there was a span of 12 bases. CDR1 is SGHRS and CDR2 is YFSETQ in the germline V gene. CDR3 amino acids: CASSLAVRLDTEAFF. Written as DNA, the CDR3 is TGCGCCAGCAGCTTGGCCGTGCGGTTGGACACTGAAGCTTTCTTT.

In DNA form, the CDR3 reads TGCGCCAGCAGCTTGGCGGGGACAGGGTACACTGAAGCTTTCTTT. The encoded protein is CASSLAGTGYTEAFF. This chain uses TRBV5-1 with TRBJ1-1; 9 positions match TRBD1. J gave up 3 bases and V 0 bases, and 3 bases lay outside the gene matches. This CDR3 has 15 residues. Looked up from germline, CDR1 is SGHRS and CDR2 is YFSETQ.

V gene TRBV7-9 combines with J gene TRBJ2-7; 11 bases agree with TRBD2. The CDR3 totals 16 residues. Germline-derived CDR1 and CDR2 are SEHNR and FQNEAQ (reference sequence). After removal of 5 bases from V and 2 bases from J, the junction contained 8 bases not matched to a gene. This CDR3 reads CASSPSGGLTAYEQYF. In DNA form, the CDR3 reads TGTGCCAGCAGCCCTAGCGGGGGGCTCACAGCCTACGAGCAGTACTTC. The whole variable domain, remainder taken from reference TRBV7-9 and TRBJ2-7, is DTGVSQNPRHKITKRGQNVTFRCDPISEHNRLYWYRQTLGQGPEFLTYFQNEAQLEKSRLLSDRFSAERPKGSFSTLEIQRTEQGDSAMYLCASSPSGGLTAYEQYFGPGTRLTVT.

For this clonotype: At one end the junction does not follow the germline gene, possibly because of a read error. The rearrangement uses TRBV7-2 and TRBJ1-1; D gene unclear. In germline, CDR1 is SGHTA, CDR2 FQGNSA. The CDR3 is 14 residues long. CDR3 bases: TGTTCCAGCAGCTTCCGGGGTCTCGACACTGAAGCTTTCTTT. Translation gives CSSSFRGLDTEAFF. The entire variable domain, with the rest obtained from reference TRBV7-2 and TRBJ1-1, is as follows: GAGVSQSPSNKVTEKGKDVELRCDPISGHTALYWYRQSLGQGLEFLIYFQGNSAPDKSGLPSDRFSAERTGGSVSTLTIQRTQQEDSAVYLCSSSFRGLDTEAFFGQGTRLTVV.

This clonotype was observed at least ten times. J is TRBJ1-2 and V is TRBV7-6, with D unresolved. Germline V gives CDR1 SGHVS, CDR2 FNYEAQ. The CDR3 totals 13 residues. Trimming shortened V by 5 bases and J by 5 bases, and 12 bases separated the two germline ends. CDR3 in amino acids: CASSPGGGYGYTF. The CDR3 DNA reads TGTGCCAGCAGCCCAGGCGGAGGGTATGGCTACACCTTC.

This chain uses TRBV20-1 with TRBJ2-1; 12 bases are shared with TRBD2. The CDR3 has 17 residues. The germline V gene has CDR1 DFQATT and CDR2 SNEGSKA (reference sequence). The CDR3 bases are TGCAGCTATCCCTCTAGCGGGGGGGCGGTAACTTTGAATGAGCAGTTCTTC. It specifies CSYPSSGGAVTLNEQFF.

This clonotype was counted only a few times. This chain's CDR3 is CASSTAGKQETQYF. CDR3 coding DNA: TGTGCCAGCAGTACAGCGGGGAAACAAGAGACCCAGTACTTC. The chain links TRBV12-3 or TRBV12-4 to TRBJ2-5; 7 nucleotides agree with TRBD2. After removal of 5 bases from V and 2 bases from J, the junction contained 5 bases not matched to a gene. This CDR3 spans 14 amino acids.

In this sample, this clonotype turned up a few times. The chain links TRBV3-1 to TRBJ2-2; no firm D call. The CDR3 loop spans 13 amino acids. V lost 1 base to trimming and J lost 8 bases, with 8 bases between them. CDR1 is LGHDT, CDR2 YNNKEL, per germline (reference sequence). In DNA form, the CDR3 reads TGTGCCAGCAGCCAAGTGGCGAGTGGGGAGCTGTTTTTT. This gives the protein CASSQVASGELFF.

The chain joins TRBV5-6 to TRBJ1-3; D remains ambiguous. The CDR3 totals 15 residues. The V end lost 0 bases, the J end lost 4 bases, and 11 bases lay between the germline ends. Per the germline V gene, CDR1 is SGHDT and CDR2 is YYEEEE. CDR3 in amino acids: CASSLVIDGGNTIYF. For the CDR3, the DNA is TGTGCCAGCAGCTTGGTGATCGACGGCGGAAACACCATATATTTT.

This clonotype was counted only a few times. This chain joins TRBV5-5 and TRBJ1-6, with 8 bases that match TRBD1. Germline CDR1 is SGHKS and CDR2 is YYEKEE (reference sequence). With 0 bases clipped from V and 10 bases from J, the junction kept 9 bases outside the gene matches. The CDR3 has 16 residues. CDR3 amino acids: CASSLDPGGVSSPLHF. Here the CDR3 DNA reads TGTGCCAGCAGCTTGGACCCAGGGGGCGTCTCGTCACCCCTCCACTTT.

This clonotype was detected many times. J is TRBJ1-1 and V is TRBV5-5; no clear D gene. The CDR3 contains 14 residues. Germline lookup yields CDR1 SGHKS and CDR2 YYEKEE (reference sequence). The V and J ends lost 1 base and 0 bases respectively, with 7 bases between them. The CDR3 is CASSLMEVNTEAFF. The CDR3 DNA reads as TGTGCCAGCAGCTTGATGGAGGTGAACACTGAAGCTTTCTTT.

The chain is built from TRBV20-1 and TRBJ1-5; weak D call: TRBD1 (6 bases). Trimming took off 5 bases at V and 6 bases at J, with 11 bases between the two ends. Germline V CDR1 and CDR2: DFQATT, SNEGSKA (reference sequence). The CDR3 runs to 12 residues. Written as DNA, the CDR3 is TGCAGTGCTTTAGGGGGGCGTCAGCCCCAGCATTTT. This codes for CSALGGRQPQHF.

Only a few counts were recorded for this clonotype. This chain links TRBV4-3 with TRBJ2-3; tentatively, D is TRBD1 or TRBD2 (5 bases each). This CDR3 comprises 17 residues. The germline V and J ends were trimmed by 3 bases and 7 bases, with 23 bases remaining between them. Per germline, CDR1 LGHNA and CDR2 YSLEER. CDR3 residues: CASSHSDGRGALYTQYF. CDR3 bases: TGCGCCAGCAGCCACTCAGATGGTAGAGGGGCTTTGTATACGCAGTATTTT.

The CDR3, as DNA: TGCAGCGCGACAGGGGTGGGTACTGAAGCTTTCTTT. Residues: CSATGVGTEAFF. The rearrangement links TRBV29-1 to TRBJ1-1; 8 bases map to TRBD1. V shed 7 bases and J 5 bases; nucleotides not matched to a gene: 6. CDR3 length: 12 residues. Germline V lookup: CDR1 SQVTM, CDR2 ANQGSEA.

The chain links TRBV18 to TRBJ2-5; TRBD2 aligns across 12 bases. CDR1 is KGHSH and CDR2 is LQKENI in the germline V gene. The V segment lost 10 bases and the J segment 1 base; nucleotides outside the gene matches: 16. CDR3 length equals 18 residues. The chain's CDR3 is CATQQRLAGAPGQETQYF. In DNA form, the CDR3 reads TGTGCCACGCAACAAAGACTAGCGGGGGCGCCAGGCCAAGAGACCCAGTACTTC.

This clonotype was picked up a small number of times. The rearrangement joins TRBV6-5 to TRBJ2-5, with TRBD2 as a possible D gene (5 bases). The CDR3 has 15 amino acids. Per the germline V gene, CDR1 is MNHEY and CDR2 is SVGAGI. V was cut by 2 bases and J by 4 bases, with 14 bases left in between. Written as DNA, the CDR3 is TGTGCCAGCAGTTACCAAGCGGCCCCAAGAGAGACCCAGTACTTC. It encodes CASSYQAAPRETQYF.

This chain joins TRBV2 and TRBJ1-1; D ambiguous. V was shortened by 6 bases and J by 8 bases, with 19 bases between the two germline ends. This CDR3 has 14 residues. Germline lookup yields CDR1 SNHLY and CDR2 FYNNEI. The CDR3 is CASRPGRAKREAFF. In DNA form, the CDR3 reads TGTGCCAGCAGACCGGGCCGGGCTAAGCGGGAAGCTTTCTTT.

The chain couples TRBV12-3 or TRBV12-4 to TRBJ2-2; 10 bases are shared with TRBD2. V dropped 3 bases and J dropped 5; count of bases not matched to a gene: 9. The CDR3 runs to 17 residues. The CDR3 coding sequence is TGTGCCAGCAGTTTCCGTGTTCTAGCGGGGGAAACCGGGGAGCTGTTTTTT. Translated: CASSFRVLAGETGELFF.

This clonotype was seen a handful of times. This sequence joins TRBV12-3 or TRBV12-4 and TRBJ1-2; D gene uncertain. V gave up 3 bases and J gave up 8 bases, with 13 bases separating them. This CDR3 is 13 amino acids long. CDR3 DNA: TGTGCCAGCAGTTTGACAAACGCGGACGGCTACACCTTC. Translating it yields CASSLTNADGYTF.

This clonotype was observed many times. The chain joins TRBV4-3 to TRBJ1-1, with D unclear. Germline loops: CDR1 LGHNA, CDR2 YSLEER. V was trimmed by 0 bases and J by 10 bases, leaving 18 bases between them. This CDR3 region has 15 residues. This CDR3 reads CASSQDRYFTSGAFF. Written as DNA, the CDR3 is TGCGCCAGCAGCCAAGATAGGTACTTCACCTCGGGAGCTTTCTTT.

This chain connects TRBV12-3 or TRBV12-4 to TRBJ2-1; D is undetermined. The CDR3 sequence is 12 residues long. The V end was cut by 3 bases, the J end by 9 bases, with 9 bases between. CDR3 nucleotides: TGTGCCAGCAGTTTCTCCTCACCTGAGCAGTTCTTC. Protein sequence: CASSFSSPEQFF.

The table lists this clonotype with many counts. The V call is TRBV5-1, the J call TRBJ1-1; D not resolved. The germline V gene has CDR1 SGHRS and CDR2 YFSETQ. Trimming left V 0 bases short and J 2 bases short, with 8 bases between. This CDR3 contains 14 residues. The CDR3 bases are TGCGCCAGCAGCTTGGGTCCCACAAACACTGAAGCTTTCTTT. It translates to CASSLGPTNTEAFF.

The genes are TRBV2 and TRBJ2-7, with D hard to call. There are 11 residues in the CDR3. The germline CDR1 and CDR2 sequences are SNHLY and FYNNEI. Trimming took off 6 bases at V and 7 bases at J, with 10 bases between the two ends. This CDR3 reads CASRGNGEQYF. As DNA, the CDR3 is TGTGCCAGCAGGGGCAACGGGGAGCAGTACTTC.

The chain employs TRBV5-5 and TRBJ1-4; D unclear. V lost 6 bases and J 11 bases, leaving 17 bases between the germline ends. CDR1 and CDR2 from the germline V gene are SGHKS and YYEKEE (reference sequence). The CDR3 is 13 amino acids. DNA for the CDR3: TGTGCCAGCAACATCGACTACGGTGGGAAACTGTTTTTT. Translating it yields CASNIDYGGKLFF. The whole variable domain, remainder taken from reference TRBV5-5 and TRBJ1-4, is DAGVTQSPTHLIKTRGQQVTLRCSPISGHKSVSWYQQVLGQGPQFIFQYYEKEERGRGNFPDRFSARQFPNYSSELNVNALLLGDSALYLCASNIDYGGKLFFGSGTQLSVL.

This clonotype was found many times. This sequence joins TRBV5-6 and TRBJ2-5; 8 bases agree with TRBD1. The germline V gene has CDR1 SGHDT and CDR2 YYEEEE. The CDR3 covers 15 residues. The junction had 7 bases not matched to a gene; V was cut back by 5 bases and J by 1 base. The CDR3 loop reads CASRAGTGFQETQYF. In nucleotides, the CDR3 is TGTGCCAGCAGGGCCGGGACAGGATTCCAAGAGACCCAGTACTTC.

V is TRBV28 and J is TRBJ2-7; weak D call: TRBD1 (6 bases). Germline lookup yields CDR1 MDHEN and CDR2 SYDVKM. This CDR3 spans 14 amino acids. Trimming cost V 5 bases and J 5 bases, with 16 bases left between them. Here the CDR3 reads CASSQQGYRDEQYV. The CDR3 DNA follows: TGTGCCAGCAGTCAACAGGGATACCGAGACGAGCAGTACGTC.

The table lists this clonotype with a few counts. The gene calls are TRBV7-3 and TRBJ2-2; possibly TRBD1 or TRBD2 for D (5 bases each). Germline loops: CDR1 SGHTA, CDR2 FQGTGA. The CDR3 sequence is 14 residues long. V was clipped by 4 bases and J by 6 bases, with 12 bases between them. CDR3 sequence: CASSSMGVAGELFF. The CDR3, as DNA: TGTGCCAGCAGCTCCATGGGGGTAGCCGGGGAGCTGTTTTTT.

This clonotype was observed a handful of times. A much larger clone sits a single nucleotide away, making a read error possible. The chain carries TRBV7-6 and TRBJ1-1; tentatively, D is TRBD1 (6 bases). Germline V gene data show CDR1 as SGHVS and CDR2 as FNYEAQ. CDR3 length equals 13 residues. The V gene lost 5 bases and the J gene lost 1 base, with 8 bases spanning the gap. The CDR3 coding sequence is TGTGCCAGCAGCCGGGACACGAACACTGAAGCTTTCTTT. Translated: CASSRDTNTEAFF.

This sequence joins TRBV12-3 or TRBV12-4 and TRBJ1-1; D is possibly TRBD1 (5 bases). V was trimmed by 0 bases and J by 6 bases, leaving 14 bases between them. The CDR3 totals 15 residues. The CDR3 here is CASSLANTGTAEAFF. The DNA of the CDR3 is TGTGCCAGCAGTTTAGCAAATACCGGGACGGCTGAAGCTTTCTTT.